This T cell receptor beta chain originates from a study of OX40 agonist ivuxolimab in advanced cancers. About the study: Partial responses were achieved by three patients: one hepatocellular carcinoma, two cutaneous melanoma. Findings of the study overall: Certain nonresponding patients likewise had low normalized T-cell clonal expansion. Circulating CD4+ and CD8+ T cells showed clonal expansion by week 6 at 0.1 to 3.0 mg/kg.

This clone showed up just once. Its antigen is unidentified. This table comes from immunoSEQ multiplex PCR, and its TCRdb copy is limited to in-frame clones, with some not included. The sample records about 59,000 clones, 75% to 90% being singletons. Germline loops: CDR1 MNHEY, CDR2 SMNVEV (reference sequence). CDR3 length: 18 amino acids. V was trimmed by 4 bases and J by 4 bases, leaving 24 bases between them. This sequence joins TRBV27 and TRBJ2-3, with a weak D call TRBD2 (7 bases). The starting material was CD4+ or CD8+ T cells sorted from blood, obtained in a trial of the OX40 agonist ivuxolimab. This clonotype was sampled from an adult with an advanced solid tumor such as melanoma, head and neck, liver or kidney cancer. CDR3 DNA sequence: TGTGCCAGCAGTTACTACCTTCCGGACTGGGGGGGGCCAGATACGCAGTATTTT. Encoded protein: CASSYYLPDWGGPDTQYF.